This T cell receptor beta chain was captured in a study of blood T cell repertoires in COVID-19. Clones were sequenced by immunoSEQ multiplex PCR, and TCRdb holds only the in-frame ones, with some missing. The table records some 170,000 clones, more than 75% of them present only once. Germline loops: CDR1 SGHAT, CDR2 FQNNGV. Trimming left V 0 bases short and J 5 bases short, with 13 bases between. The CDR3 consists of 15 residues. V gene TRBV11-2 combines with J gene TRBJ2-5; D unclear. Sequenced material: PBMCs or T cells enriched from blood (not recorded which). The TCR originated in a human donor with acute COVID-19. The donor label of this sample is uncertain. CDR3 nucleotides: TGTGCCAGCAGCTTAGATTACGGCGGAGTGGAGACCCAGTACTTC. Translating gives CASSLDYGGVETQYF.